The 13 T cell receptor beta chains below all came from one sample that was sequenced in a study of blood T cell repertoires in COVID-19. The assay was immunoSEQ multiplex PCR, and TCRdb's table has in-frame clones only and misses some. The sample records a few hundred thousand clones, approximately 86% being singletons. The sequenced sample was peripheral blood. Receptor source: a woman in her 30s with COVID-19, enrolled during active disease.

Concerning this clone itself: The identical CDR3 is also encoded by other nucleotide sequences in the sample. The chain uses TRBV12-3 or TRBV12-4 and TRBJ1-1; 7 bases are a match to TRBD1. V lost 6 bases to trimming and J lost 6 bases; unmatched junction nucleotides: 4. The CDR3 spans 12 residues. This CDR3 is CASSPTGSEAFF. CDR3 coding DNA: TGTGCCAGCAGCCCGACAGGGTCTGAAGCTTTCTTT.

This chain uses TRBV7-9 with TRBJ1-3, with TRBD1 matching over 7 bases. This CDR3 is built from 15 residues. Germline CDR1 SEHNR, CDR2 FQNEAQ (reference sequence). V lost 5 bases to trimming and J lost 0 bases; unmatched junction nucleotides: 4. The CDR3 here is CASSKGQSSGNTIYF. DNA of the CDR3: TGTGCCAGCAGCAAGGGACAGTCCTCTGGAAACACCATATATTTT. The whole variable domain, filled in from reference TRBV7-9 and TRBJ1-3, reads DTGVSQNPRHKITKRGQNVTFRCDPISEHNRLYWYRQTLGQGPEFLTYFQNEAQLEKSRLLSDRFSAERPKGSFSTLEIQRTEQGDSAMYLCASSKGQSSGNTIYFGEGSWLTVV.

The genes are TRBV4-1 and TRBJ2-3, with TRBD2 matching 8 bases. V was clipped by 1 base and J by 10 bases; unmatched bases: 1. This CDR3 has 12 residues. Looked up from germline, CDR1 is MGHRA and CDR2 is YSYEKL. CDR3 residues: CASSQAGGAQYF. In nucleotides, the CDR3 is TGCGCCAGCAGCCAAGCGGGAGGGGCGCAGTATTTT.

Only one count was recorded for this clone. The chain recombines TRBV19 with TRBJ1-2; 8 positions agree with TRBD1. The CDR3 extends over 14 amino acids. Trimming cost V 3 bases and J 2 bases; bases outside gene matches: 2. The V gene's germline CDR1 is LNHDA and CDR2 SQIVND (reference sequence). This chain's CDR3 is CASSMGQENYGYTF. As DNA, the CDR3 is TGTGCCAGTAGTATGGGACAGGAGAACTATGGCTACACCTTC.

The chain employs TRBV6-5 and TRBJ1-5; the D gene is possibly TRBD1 (5 bases). CDR1 MNHEY and CDR2 SVGAGI come from the germline V gene. The V gene lost 8 bases and the J gene lost 6 bases, with 14 bases spanning the gap. This CDR3 region has 13 residues. This chain's CDR3 is CASGAGGSQPQHF. CDR3 in DNA: TGTGCCAGCGGCGCGGGGGGGAGTCAGCCCCAGCATTTT.

In this sample, this clone turned up once. The CDR3 loop reads CASSYSGGEVGEKLFF. CDR3 nucleotides: TGTGCCAGCAGTTACTCCGGCGGGGAAGTGGGAGAAAAACTGTTTTTT. The gene calls are TRBV6-5 and TRBJ1-4; D ambiguous. V lost 0 bases and J lost 8, with 16 bases in between. Germline-derived CDR1 and CDR2 are MNHEY and SVGAGI. The CDR3 has 16 residues.

The chain links TRBV6-5 to TRBJ1-2, with D perhaps matching TRBD1 (6 bases). CDR1 and CDR2 from the germline V gene are MNHEY and SVGAGI. V was shortened by 6 bases and J by 7 bases, with 15 bases between the two germline ends. The CDR3 spans 13 residues. The CDR3 sequence: CASSPQQGSGYTF. Written as DNA, the CDR3 is TGTGCCAGCAGCCCCCAACAGGGTTCTGGCTACACCTTC.

J is TRBJ1-1 and V is TRBV7-2, with 11 bases lining up with TRBD1. The germline V gene encodes CDR1 SGHTA and CDR2 FQGNSA. V shed 7 bases and J 11 bases; nucleotides not matched to a gene: 15. The CDR3 consists of 15 residues. CDR3 coding DNA: TGTGCCAGCACCCCGTTTTGGGGACAGGGGGAGGCGGCTTTCTTT. Residues: CASTPFWGQGEAAFF.

The chain carries TRBV4-3 and TRBJ1-5; D gene uncertain. Germline CDR1 LGHNA, CDR2 YSLEER. This CDR3 has 14 residues. The germline V and J ends were trimmed by 1 base and 0 bases, with 4 bases remaining between them. CDR3 in amino acids: CASSQGHSNQPQHF. The CDR3 DNA follows: TGCGCCAGCAGCCAAGGACATAGCAATCAGCCCCAGCATTTT.

This rearrangement joins TRBV5-1 to TRBJ2-2; D may be TRBD2 (5 bases). This CDR3 has 17 residues. V shed 4 bases and J shed 5 bases, with 21 bases lying between them. In germline, CDR1 is SGHRS, CDR2 YFSETQ. Here the CDR3 reads CASSRQRSLPGTGELFF. The CDR3 nucleotides are TGCGCCAGCAGCAGGCAGCGGTCCCTGCCGGGGACCGGGGAGCTGTTTTTT.

The chain's CDR3 is CASSQDVGSLGFSTDTQYF. Here the CDR3 DNA reads TGCGCCAGCAGCCAAGACGTTGGGAGTCTTGGATTTAGCACAGATACGCAGTATTTT. The J gene is TRBJ2-3, the V gene TRBV4-3, with D tentatively TRBD2 (5 bases). Between the trimmed V and J ends, which lost 0 bases and 0 bases, there was a span of 19 bases. The CDR3 extends over 19 amino acids. Germline V CDR1 and CDR2: LGHNA, YSLEER.

CDR3 in amino acids: CASSLGQYNSPLHF. In nucleotides, the CDR3 is TGTGCCAGCAGCCTGGGACAGTATAATTCACCCCTCCACTTT. The V gene is TRBV5-5, the J gene TRBJ1-6; 7 bases are a match to TRBD1. Trimming at V came to 4 bases and at J to 4 bases, leaving 2 bases not matched to a gene. CDR3 length equals 14 residues. Germline lookup yields CDR1 SGHKS and CDR2 YYEKEE (reference sequence).

With respect to this clone: Other DNA sequences in the sample encode the same CDR3. V is TRBV28 and J is TRBJ1-5; possibly TRBD1 for D (6 bases). CDR3 size: 12 residues. Deletions cut 5 bases from V and 7 bases from J, with 9 bases between. In germline, CDR1 is MDHEN, CDR2 SYDVKM. The CDR3 DNA sequence: TGTGCCAGCAGTCTCCAGGGGCAGCCCCAGCATTTT. Protein: CASSLQGQPQHF.